The clone carrying this T cell receptor beta chain was detected a few times. No antigen is known for it. Study-level points and caveats: Whole repertoires were not studied in the larger cohort, only one V-J beta rearrangement. Tumor Treg TCRs overlapped most with tumor naive CD4+ cells.

After constant-region reverse-primer amplification, full-length variable regions underwent semi-nested PCR with Nested Universal Primer A. TCRdb ran MiXCR on the 5' RACE reads and lists one entry per CDR3 protein. The profile shows 40,000 to 65,000 distinct CDR3 sequences, around 26% of them singletons. Naive CD4+ cells had CD25+ Tregs removed. Germline V gene lookup returns CDR1 SGHTA and CDR2 FQGNSA. This CDR3 is built from 15 residues. V trimming: 4 bases; J trimming: 1 base; junction bases outside the gene matches: 6. The chain combines TRBV7-2 with TRBJ2-5, with 7 nucleotides matching TRBD2. This receptor was taken from a female donor with breast cancer. The sequenced material came from tumor-infiltrating naive CD4+ T cells sorted from the breast tumor. Specified subset: naive CD4+ T cells, CD4+CD45RA+CD25-. The DNA for the CDR3 is TGTGCCAGCAGCTCCATGGGGGGGGGCCAAGAGACCCAGTACTTC. Translation gives CASSSMGGGQETQYF. Full variable domain (rest looked up from reference TRBV7-2 and TRBJ2-5): GAGVSQSPSNKVTEKGKDVELRCDPISGHTALYWYRQSLGQGLEFLIYFQGNSAPDKSGLPSDRFSAERTGGSVSTLTIQRTQQEDSAVYLCASSSMGGGQETQYFGPGTRLLVL.